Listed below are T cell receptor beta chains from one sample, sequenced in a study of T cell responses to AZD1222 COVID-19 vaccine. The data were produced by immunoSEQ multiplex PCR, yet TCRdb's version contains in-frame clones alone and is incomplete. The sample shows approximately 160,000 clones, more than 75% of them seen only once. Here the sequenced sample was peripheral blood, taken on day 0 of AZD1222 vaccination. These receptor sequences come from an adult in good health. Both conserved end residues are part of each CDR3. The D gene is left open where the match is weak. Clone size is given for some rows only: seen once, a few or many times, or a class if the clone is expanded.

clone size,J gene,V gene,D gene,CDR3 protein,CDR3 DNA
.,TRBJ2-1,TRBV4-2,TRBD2,CASSQETSGYNEQFF,TGTGCCAGCAGCCAAGAAACTAGCGGGTACAATGAGCAGTTCTTC
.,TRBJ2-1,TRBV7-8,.,CASSFLESSYNEQFF,TGTGCCAGCAGCTTTCTCGAGAGCTCCTACAATGAGCAGTTCTTC
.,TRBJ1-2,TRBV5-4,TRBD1,CASSSGQGQNYGYTF,TGTGCCAGCAGCTCAGGACAGGGGCAAAACTATGGCTACACCTTC
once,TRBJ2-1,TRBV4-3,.,CASSQEPGLSYNEQFF,TGCGCCAGCAGCCAAGAACCCGGCCTCTCCTACAATGAGCAGTTCTTC
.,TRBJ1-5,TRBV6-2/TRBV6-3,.,CASSYPQGNQPQHF,TGTGCCAGCAGTTACCCACAGGGTAATCAGCCCCAGCATTTT
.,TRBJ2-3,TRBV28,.,CASRDFTDTQYF,TGTGCCAGCAGGGATTTCACAGATACGCAGTATTTT
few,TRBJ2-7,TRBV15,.,CATSREQYF,TGTGCCACCAGCAGGGAGCAGTACTTC
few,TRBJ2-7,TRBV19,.,CASSRRIDYEQYF,TGTGCCAGTAGTCGGCGGATTGACTACGAGCAGTACTTC
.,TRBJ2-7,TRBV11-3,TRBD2,CASSAGTSFGEQYF,TGTGCCAGCAGCGCCGGGACTAGCTTCGGCGAGCAGTACTTC
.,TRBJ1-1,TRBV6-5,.,CASIIGAGENTEAFF,TGTGCCAGCATCATAGGGGCCGGGGAGAACACTGAAGCTTTCTTT
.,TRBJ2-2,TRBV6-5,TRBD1,CASRIGTGNTGELFF,TGTGCCAGCAGAATCGGGACAGGGAACACCGGGGAGCTGTTTTTT
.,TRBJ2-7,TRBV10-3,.,CAISDDGTSSSYEQYF,TGTGCCATCAGTGATGATGGGACCTCGAGCTCCTACGAGCAGTACTTC
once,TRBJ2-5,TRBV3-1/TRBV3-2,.,CASSQDIDQEETQYF,TGTGCCAGCAGCCAAGATATCGACCAGGAGGAGACCCAGTACTTC
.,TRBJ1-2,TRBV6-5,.,CASSSPFTRSGYGYTF,TGTGCCAGCAGTTCTCCCTTTACCCGGTCGGGCTATGGCTACACCTTC
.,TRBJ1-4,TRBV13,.,CASSYTGKEFGEKLFF,TGTGCCAGCAGTTATACAGGGAAGGAGTTTGGTGAAAAACTGTTTTTT
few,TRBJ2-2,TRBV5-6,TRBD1,CASTGQGVTGELFF,TGTGCCAGCACGGGACAGGGGGTTACCGGGGAGCTGTTTTTT
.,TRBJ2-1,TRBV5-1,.,CASSRRSSYNEQFF,TGCGCCAGCAGTCGACGGAGCTCCTACAATGAGCAGTTCTTC
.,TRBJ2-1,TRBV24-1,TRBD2,CATSVPGGEVNEQFF,TGTGCCACCAGTGTCCCGGGGGGGGAGGTCAATGAGCAGTTCTTC
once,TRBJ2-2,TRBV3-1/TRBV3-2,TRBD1,CASWDRSAGELFF,TGTGCCAGTTGGGACAGGTCCGCCGGGGAGCTGTTTTTT
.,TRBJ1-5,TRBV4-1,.,CASSHRTGSNQPQHF,TGCGCCAGCAGCCATCGAACAGGATCCAATCAGCCCCAGCATTTT
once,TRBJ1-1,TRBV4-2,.,CASSQDGQGYVTEAFF,TGTGCCAGCAGCCAAGATGGGCAGGGGTACGTCACTGAAGCTTTCTTT
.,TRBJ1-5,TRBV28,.,CASIDIPSSNQPQHF,TGTGCCAGCATAGACATCCCCTCGAGCAATCAGCCCCAGCATTTT
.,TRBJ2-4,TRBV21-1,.,CASTTFEVPLAKNIQYF,TGTGCCAGCACCACTTTCGAGGTTCCGCTAGCCAAAAACATTCAGTACTTC
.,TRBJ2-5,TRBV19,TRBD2,CASSRREGETQYF,TGTGCCAGTAGTAGGCGGGAGGGCGAGACCCAGTACTTC
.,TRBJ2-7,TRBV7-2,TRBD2,CASRRTSGPYEQYF,TGTGCCAGCAGGCGGACTAGCGGCCCCTACGAGCAGTACTTC
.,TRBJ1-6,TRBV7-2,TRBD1,CASSLAGTGWGSPLHF,TGTGCCAGCAGCTTAGCCGGGACAGGGTGGGGTTCACCCCTCCACTTT
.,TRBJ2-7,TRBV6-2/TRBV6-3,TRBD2,CASSYGREGHREQYF,TGTGCCAGCAGTTACGGGCGGGAGGGCCATCGGGAGCAGTACTTC